The text below deals with one TCR beta chain. Its antigen is undetermined. The sample originates from a study of cytotoxic CD8 clonotypes in ibrutinib-treated CLL. TCRdb's table, derived via immunoSEQ multiplex PCR, lists solely in-frame clones and lacks some. The table shows about 300,000 clones, with 67% occurring only once. Findings of the study overall: At ibrutinib response, clonality increased, and at progression it declined back toward baseline.

Germline loops: CDR1 SEHNR, CDR2 FQNEAQ (reference sequence). V was clipped by 10 bases and J by 9 bases; unmatched bases: 19. This CDR3 region has 16 residues. Sequencing was performed on PBMCs, taken after 36 months of ibrutinib treatment. The receptor was isolated from a human donor with chronic lymphocytic leukemia. The J gene is TRBJ2-1, the V gene TRBV7-9; TRBD1 agrees at 9 bases. The CDR3, as DNA: TGTGCCATCCCGACCCTTTTTCCGACAGGGGGTGGTGAGCAGTTCTTC. Translated, it gives CAIPTLFPTGGGEQFF.